The present entry profiles one T cell receptor (beta chain) with its context. Its antigen is undetermined. The CDR3 spans 14 residues. V lost 6 bases and J lost 4; bases outside the gene matches: 8. Germline V gives CDR1 MDHEN, CDR2 SYDVKM. This sample is part of a study of response to subunit inactivated influenza vaccine. Regarding the study as a whole: Each seasonal influenza vaccination, the authors suggested, recruits few new T cells.

MiXCR was run by TCRdb on the RT-PCR reads, yielding one entry per CDR3 protein. The sample gives 300,000 to 350,000 distinct CDR3 sequences, 22% of which show up once; about a tenth is in the top ten. V and J are TRBV28 and TRBJ1-2, with 7 bases aligning to TRBD1. The sequence derives from a man aged 45-69 years who received an inactivated influenza vaccine. Sequenced material: PBMCs from blood, taken approximately 22 months after vaccination. CDR3 in amino acids: CASSRTGDSYGYTF. CDR3 in DNA: TGTGCCAGCAGCCGAACCGGGGACAGCTATGGCTACACCTTC.